This T cell receptor beta chain was identified during a study of blood T cell repertoires in COVID-19. Germline V gene data show CDR1 as SNHLY and CDR2 as FYNNEI. Trimming cost V 6 bases and J 1 base, with 9 bases left between them. The CDR3 length is 14 residues. Original handling: Reference gene primer amplification in the assay estimated nucleated cell counts. Sequencing used immunoSEQ multiplex PCR; TCRdb keeps in-frame clones, though not all of them. That table furnishes V, J and clone size, whereas the DNA furnished D and trimming. The table records about 250,000 clones, about nine tenths of them present only once. This clone was found once.

The receptor's source is a woman in her 30s with active or convalescent COVID-19. The sample was peripheral blood. V and J are TRBV2 and TRBJ2-2; weak D call: TRBD1 (6 bases). DNA for the CDR3: TGTGCCAGCAGCGGGACATTGAACACCGGGGAGCTGTTTTTT. Protein sequence: CASSGTLNTGELFF.